The 4 T cell receptor beta chains listed next were all sequenced from one sample in a study of T cell responses to AZD1222 COVID-19 vaccine. The table came from immunoSEQ multiplex PCR; TCRdb's copy has only in-frame clones and leaves some out. The repertoire holds over 120,000 clones, with around 92% as singletons. The sample was peripheral blood, taken 28 days after the second AZD1222 dose. These receptors originate from an adult who received the AZD1222 COVID-19 vaccine.

This clone is a singleton in its sample. The CDR3 is CASREAPANTEAFF. The CDR3 DNA reads as TGTGCCAGCAGGGAGGCTCCCGCGAACACTGAAGCTTTCTTT. The rearrangement links TRBV2 to TRBJ1-1, with D hard to call. The germline gives CDR1 SNHLY, CDR2 FYNNEI. The CDR3 runs to 14 residues. Trimming took off 6 bases at V and 1 base at J, with 12 bases between the two ends.

This clone was picked up one time. The gene calls are TRBV27 and TRBJ1-5, with D unresolved. Trimming stripped 6 bases from V and 6 bases from J, with 12 bases between. Germline CDR1 reads MNHEY; CDR2 reads SMNVEV (reference sequence). The CDR3 spans 13 residues. CDR3 DNA: TGTGCCAGCAGCCTGTGGGCGGGTCAGCCCCAGCATTTT. Residues: CASSLWAGQPQHF.

V is TRBV7-2 and J is TRBJ2-1, with TRBD2 identical over 10 bases. CDR3 length equals 15 residues. Germline V gene data show CDR1 as SGHTA and CDR2 as FQGNSA. With V trimmed by 5 bases and J by 13 bases, 14 bases remained unmatched. The CDR3 nucleotides are TGTGCCAGCAGCCTCAGCGGGAGGGCCGGGGTTGGACAGTTCTTC. It encodes CASSLSGRAGVGQFF.

This clone was observed a single time. This chain links TRBV19 with TRBJ2-7; D may be TRBD1 (5 bases). V lost 2 bases and J 1 base, leaving 12 bases between the germline ends. Looked up from germline, CDR1 is LNHDA and CDR2 is SQIVND (reference sequence). The CDR3 is 15 amino acids. The CDR3 reads CASSIQGHGSYEQYF. CDR3 in DNA: TGTGCCAGTAGTATACAAGGACACGGATCCTACGAGCAGTACTTC.